These T cell receptor beta chains were read from a single sample in a study of CD4 T cells in relation to SARS-CoV-2 and coronaviruses. Clones were sequenced by immunoSEQ multiplex PCR, and TCRdb holds only the in-frame ones, with some missing. The data contain some 65,000 clones, around 87% of them singletons. The material sequenced was memory CD4+ T cells from PBMCs. The receptor source for this set is a human donor in good health. The conserved cysteine and the conserved F or W are not part of the CDR3 here. Fields, in order: CDR3 length, clone size, V gene, CDR3 protein. Not all rows give a size; the values are once, few, many and, for expanded clones, a class.

cdr3_length: 12; clone_size: -; v_call: TRBV19; cdr3_aa: ASSIDRKYQPQH
cdr3_length: 10; clone_size: -; v_call: TRBV4-3; cdr3_aa: ASSQANSPLH
cdr3_length: 14; clone_size: -; v_call: TRBV4-1; cdr3_aa: ASSQGTRVGNEKLF
cdr3_length: 12; clone_size: -; v_call: TRBV11-2; cdr3_aa: ASIHSGSVYEQY
cdr3_length: 13; clone_size: once; v_call: TRBV28; cdr3_aa: ASSLTSGGPETQY
cdr3_length: 14; clone_size: -; v_call: TRBV11-2; cdr3_aa: ASSLDLYRVGNTIY
cdr3_length: 11; clone_size: -; v_call: TRBV6-5; cdr3_aa: ASSPDRGQPQH
cdr3_length: 14; clone_size: -; v_call: TRBV19; cdr3_aa: ASRDLRGLAKNIQY
cdr3_length: 11; clone_size: -; v_call: TRBV5-6; cdr3_aa: ASRMTGLETQY
cdr3_length: 15; clone_size: -; v_call: TRBV27; cdr3_aa: ASRPVSHPTVIYEQY
cdr3_length: 13; clone_size: -; v_call: TRBV11-2; cdr3_aa: ASSPHRQAYNEQF
cdr3_length: 9; clone_size: -; v_call: TRBV27; cdr3_aa: ASMIFYGYT
cdr3_length: 12; clone_size: once; v_call: TRBV11-3; cdr3_aa: ASSLKDRPYEQY
cdr3_length: 12; clone_size: -; v_call: TRBV18; cdr3_aa: ASSPQADATEAF
cdr3_length: 12; clone_size: -; v_call: TRBV29-1; cdr3_aa: SVLLGTGGYEQY
cdr3_length: 13; clone_size: -; v_call: TRBV5-4; cdr3_aa: ASSLEIAATYEQY
cdr3_length: 12; clone_size: -; v_call: TRBV7-9; cdr3_aa: ASSLGQGTETQY
cdr3_length: 14; clone_size: few; v_call: TRBV5-4; cdr3_aa: ASSRGGGGGNQPQH
cdr3_length: 13; clone_size: few; v_call: TRBV5-1; cdr3_aa: ASRSGQPNTGELF
cdr3_length: 11; clone_size: -; v_call: TRBV25-1; cdr3_aa: ASSESMGDTQY
cdr3_length: 10; clone_size: few; v_call: TRBV28; cdr3_aa: ASSLASSSQY
cdr3_length: 11; clone_size: -; v_call: TRBV11-3; cdr3_aa: ASSRAGADTQY
cdr3_length: 13; clone_size: -; v_call: TRBV24-1; cdr3_aa: ATSDSSAGYNEQF
cdr3_length: 9; clone_size: medium-sized; v_call: TRBV3-1/TRBV3-2; cdr3_aa: ASSQDRAQY
cdr3_length: 9; clone_size: -; v_call: TRBV11-2; cdr3_aa: ASSLTDTQY
cdr3_length: 11; clone_size: -; v_call: TRBV28; cdr3_aa: ASDQSGDYGYT
cdr3_length: 13; clone_size: -; v_call: TRBV5-6; cdr3_aa: ASSLGPVGGAGYT
cdr3_length: 16; clone_size: -; v_call: TRBV5-4; cdr3_aa: ASSLGSGPTEGANVLT
cdr3_length: 12; clone_size: -; v_call: TRBV28; cdr3_aa: ASSGDRGDEKLF
cdr3_length: 10; clone_size: -; v_call: TRBV11-2; cdr3_aa: ASSLEEGRQF
cdr3_length: 12; clone_size: -; v_call: TRBV5-1; cdr3_aa: ASSSQGARDEQY
cdr3_length: 12; clone_size: -; v_call: TRBV30; cdr3_aa: AWSVAAGTETQY
cdr3_length: 12; clone_size: -; v_call: TRBV10-1; cdr3_aa: ASSEWRVANEQF
cdr3_length: 13; clone_size: -; v_call: TRBV28; cdr3_aa: ASSSPGTGAGELF
cdr3_length: 11; clone_size: -; v_call: TRBV15; cdr3_aa: AGGQGYTGELF
cdr3_length: 12; clone_size: -; v_call: TRBV13; cdr3_aa: ASRGGTTNEKLF
cdr3_length: 9; clone_size: once; v_call: TRBV19; cdr3_aa: ASSRQGEAF
cdr3_length: 11; clone_size: -; v_call: TRBV7-3; cdr3_aa: ASSSRQGTEAF
cdr3_length: 12; clone_size: -; v_call: TRBV10-1; cdr3_aa: ASSESAGNTEAF
cdr3_length: 14; clone_size: -; v_call: TRBV4-3; cdr3_aa: ASSQVEGTSTDTQY
cdr3_length: 13; clone_size: -; v_call: TRBV5-1; cdr3_aa: ASSAGLILSYEQY
cdr3_length: 13; clone_size: -; v_call: TRBV9; cdr3_aa: ASSEAGTSGETQY
cdr3_length: 12; clone_size: -; v_call: TRBV7-2; cdr3_aa: ASSPSLLVYEQY
cdr3_length: 11; clone_size: -; v_call: TRBV7-2; cdr3_aa: ASSFIYGDTQY